The 9 T cell receptor beta chains below come from one sample, sequenced in a study of cytomegalovirus exposure and HLA in healthy donors. The PCR ran on 60 Vbeta and 13 Jbeta primers. Produced via immunoSEQ multiplex PCR; TCRdb's table is partial and in-frame only. The repertoire holds some 110,000 clones, with approximately 83% as singletons. The sequenced sample was PBMCs. These receptors came from a man between 18 and 35 years old in good health and CMV-seronegative.

The V gene is TRBV28, the J gene TRBJ2-1; 12 bases map to TRBD2. Germline V lookup: CDR1 MDHEN, CDR2 SYDVKM. V lost 6 bases to trimming and J lost 2 bases; unmatched junction nucleotides: 5. CDR3 length: 16 residues. CDR3 nucleotides: TGTGCCAGCAGAACCGGACTAGCGGGACCCTACAATGAGCAGTTCTTC. Residues: CASRTGLAGPYNEQFF.

The chain joins TRBV28 to TRBJ1-2; 10 bases align to TRBD1. Per the germline V gene, CDR1 is MDHEN and CDR2 is SYDVKM. The trim removed 0 bases at V and 5 bases at J, leaving 9 bases unmatched. The CDR3 runs 17 residues. In nucleotides, the CDR3 is TGTGCCAGCAGTTTATGGGTCCCAGGACAGGGGGGGTATGGCTACACCTTC. As protein: CASSLWVPGQGGYGYTF.

This chain connects TRBV9 to TRBJ2-5; TRBD2 agrees at 12 bases. The CDR3 spans 16 residues. Germline V lookup: CDR1 SGDLS, CDR2 YYNGEE. Germline trimming cut 3 bases from V and 5 bases from J; bases unmatched to any gene: 8. The CDR3 DNA is TGTGCCAGCAGCGACAAGACTAGCGGGAGAGGGGAGACCCAGTACTTC. Translating it yields CASSDKTSGRGETQYF.

The chain has TRBV19 and TRBJ2-7; 11 bases match TRBD2. The germline V gene has CDR1 LNHDA and CDR2 SQIVND (reference sequence). With 1 base clipped from V and 3 bases from J, the junction kept 2 bases outside the gene matches. The CDR3 length is 15 residues. The DNA of the CDR3 is TGTGCCAGTAGTATAGTGGGGACTAGCGGCTACGAGCAGTACTTC. Its translation is CASSIVGTSGYEQYF.

About this clone itself: The identical CDR3 is also encoded by other nucleotide sequences in the sample. V is TRBV18 and J is TRBJ2-7, with TRBD2 identical over 8 bases. The CDR3 covers 14 residues. Unmatched junction bases numbered 6, after V lost 4 bases and J lost 4 bases. Germline CDR1 and CDR2: KGHSH and LQKENI. CDR3 residues: CASSLGSGNYEQYF. CDR3 DNA: TGTGCCAGCTCACTAGGTAGCGGGAATTACGAGCAGTACTTC.

This chain connects TRBV10-3 to TRBJ2-5; 8 bases map to TRBD1. The CDR3 runs to 13 residues. With V trimmed by 6 bases and J by 1 base, 1 base remained unmatched. Germline V gene data show CDR1 as ENHRY and CDR2 as SYGVKD. CDR3 DNA sequence: TGTGCCATCAGGACAGGGGCCCAAGAGACCCAGTACTTC. The encoded protein is CAIRTGAQETQYF.

The chain uses TRBV7-2 and TRBJ2-5; 12 bases line up with TRBD2. The CDR3 is 15 amino acids. CDR1 is SGHTA and CDR2 is FQGNSA in the germline V gene. V shed 5 bases, J shed 9 bases, and the junction held 10 bases outside the gene matches. CDR3 loop: CASSPRTSGNAPQYF. CDR3 bases: TGTGCCAGCAGCCCCCGGACTAGCGGGAATGCCCCCCAGTACTTC.

This clone came up a few times. The sample contains more than one DNA sequence encoding this CDR3. The chain has TRBV29-1 and TRBJ2-1; 11 bases match TRBD2. The CDR3 spans 14 residues. The germline CDR1 and CDR2 sequences are SQVTM and ANQGSEA. The ends lost 3 bases at V and 5 bases at J; junction bases unmatched: 3. CDR3 sequence (DNA): TGCAGCGTTGAGGGACTAGCGGCAGACAATGAGCAGTTCTTC. It encodes CSVEGLAADNEQFF.

The chain uses TRBV6-5 and TRBJ1-1; tentatively, D is TRBD1 (5 bases). V shed 5 bases and J shed 2 bases, with 12 bases lying between them. Germline V gene lookup returns CDR1 MNHEY and CDR2 SVGAGI. The CDR3 has 14 residues. The CDR3 loop is CASSDKRTNTEAFF. For the CDR3, the DNA is TGTGCCAGCAGTGATAAACGGACAAACACTGAAGCTTTCTTT.